Listed here is a single T cell receptor (beta chain). Antigen: not known. The sample belongs to a study of PD-1 blockade in classical Hodgkin lymphoma. Study observations and caveats: Before treatment, complete responders showed about the same diversity as newly diagnosed patients. Compared with baseline, CD4+ but not CD8+ TCR diversity had risen significantly by C4D1.

Each patient's relapse followed autologous stem cell transplantation, and brentuximab vedotin exposure varied. TCRdb keeps only in-frame clones here, not all; method: immunoSEQ multiplex PCR. The sample yields 14,000 or so clones, roughly 85% seen once. The CDR3 is 15 residues long. Germline CDR1 and CDR2: PRHDT and FYEKMQ (reference sequence). The germline V and J ends were trimmed by 3 bases and 6 bases, with 16 bases remaining between them. The receptor comes from a human donor with classical Hodgkin lymphoma. V gene TRBV13 combines with J gene TRBJ2-3; D might be TRBD2 (6 bases). The material was peripheral blood mononuclear cells (PBMCs), obtained at baseline. This chain's CDR3 is CASSLGGVLPDTQYF. DNA of the CDR3: TGTGCCAGCAGCTTGGGCGGGGTCCTCCCGGATACGCAGTATTTT.